Following are 32 T cell receptor beta chains from one sample sequenced in a study of identical twins. Via MiXCR, TCRdb re-called the 5' RACE reads, giving one row per CDR3 protein. Counted here are 1.5 million to 2 million distinct CDR3 sequences, 25% to 35% occurring once; the ten biggest clones make up 0.25% to 0.3%. The material sequenced was cord blood. The receptors shown here come from a newborn girl in good health.

Note on this clonotype: One end of the junction is discordant with germline, which a read error may explain. This sequence joins TRBV12-3 or TRBV12-4 and TRBJ2-3; D may match TRBD1 or TRBD2 (5 bases each). This CDR3 has 17 residues. Here the CDR3 DNA reads TGTGCCAGCAGTTTCCTAGCTGACCTCCAGACGACAGATCCGCAGTATTTT. It codes for CASSFLADLQTTDPQYF.

With respect to this clonotype: Mismatch with germline at one junction end may stem from a read error. V is TRBV27 and J is TRBJ2-7; D is unresolved. CDR3 length: 16 residues. Germline V gene data show CDR1 as MNHEY and CDR2 as SMNVEV (reference sequence). The CDR3 loop reads CVSSLLSKPNFYEQYF. The CDR3 nucleotides read TGTGTCAGCAGTTTATTATCTAAGCCTAACTTCTACGAGCAGTACTTC.

The V and J genes are TRBV7-9 and TRBJ2-7, with no clear D. This CDR3 comprises 12 residues. Trimming removed 7 bases at V and 1 base at J, with 8 bases between. CDR1 is SEHNR, CDR2 FQNEAQ, per germline (reference sequence). CDR3 bases: TGTGCCAGCAACACTGATTCCTACGAGCAGTACTTC. Amino acid sequence: CASNTDSYEQYF.

The V call is TRBV7-9, the J call TRBJ2-7, with 11 bases identical to TRBD2. CDR1 is SEHNR and CDR2 is FQNEAQ in the germline V gene (reference sequence). The CDR3 covers 16 residues. V was clipped by 5 bases and J by 7 bases; unmatched bases: 13. The CDR3 here is CASSPLAGGPYNEQYF. CDR3 sequence (DNA): TGTGCCAGCAGCCCCTTAGCGGGAGGGCCCTACAATGAGCAGTACTTC.

The chain links TRBV12-3 or TRBV12-4 to TRBJ2-3; D unclear. CDR3 length: 16 residues. Trimming stripped 3 bases from V and 0 bases from J, with 13 bases between. CDR3 in DNA: TGTGCCAGCAGTTTTAGGGTCGGGCCTAGCACAGATACGCAGTATTTT. Translating it yields CASSFRVGPSTDTQYF.

The V gene is TRBV20-1, the J gene TRBJ2-3; 7 nucleotides align to TRBD2. Germline V CDR1 and CDR2: DFQATT, SNEGSKA (reference sequence). V dropped 4 bases and J dropped 6; count of bases not matched to a gene: 10. The CDR3 has 14 amino acids. The CDR3 coding sequence is TGCAGTGCTATTCCGGCACTAGCGACGGATACGCAGTATTTT. This sequence encodes CSAIPALATDTQYF.

This clonotype appeared a few times. V gene TRBV29-1 combines with J gene TRBJ2-5, with D unclear. V was trimmed by 0 bases and J by 3 bases, leaving 11 bases between them. The CDR3 extends over 14 amino acids. Per germline, CDR1 SQVTM and CDR2 ANQGSEA. As DNA, the CDR3 is TGCAGCGTTGAAGATGAGGCTAGTAAAGAGACCCAGTACTTC. Amino acid sequence: CSVEDEASKETQYF.

The V and J genes are TRBV20-1 and TRBJ2-7, with 7 bases that match TRBD1. The V gene end was trimmed by 4 bases and the J gene end by 3 bases; junction bases not matched to a gene: 9. This CDR3 is built from 14 residues. The germline gives CDR1 DFQATT, CDR2 SNEGSKA (reference sequence). The CDR3 loop reads CSATPGTEFYEQYF. CDR3 DNA sequence: TGCAGTGCTACCCCCGGGACAGAATTCTACGAGCAGTACTTC.

This clonotype was recorded a few times. V and J are TRBV5-6 and TRBJ1-2; TRBD1 is a possible D gene (5 bases). Trimming left V 3 bases short and J 0 bases short, with 15 bases between. The CDR3 has 16 amino acids. Looked up from germline, CDR1 is SGHDT and CDR2 is YYEEEE. The CDR3 nucleotides read TGTGCCAGCAGCTCCCCCGAAAGGGGCGCTAACTATGGCTACACCTTC. Its protein is CASSSPERGANYGYTF. The whole variable domain, remainder taken from reference TRBV5-6 and TRBJ1-2, is DAGVTQSPTHLIKTRGQQVTLRCSPKSGHDTVSWYQQALGQGPQFIFQYYEEEERQRGNFPDRFSGHQFPNYSSELNVNALLLGDSALYLCASSSPERGANYGYTFGSGTRLTVV.

This clonotype has just a few counts. The chain combines TRBV25-1 with TRBJ2-7; 7 bases match TRBD1. The CDR3 is 15 amino acids. With V trimmed by 3 bases and J by 0 bases, 5 bases remained unmatched. Germline loops: CDR1 MGHDK, CDR2 SYGVNS. CDR3 nucleotides: TGTGCCAGCAGTGAGGTGGCAGGGGGCTCCTACGAGCAGTACTTC. It yields the protein CASSEVAGGSYEQYF.

J is TRBJ1-1 and V is TRBV11-2; 7 bases map to TRBD1. The CDR3 length is 15 residues. Germline V gene sequence: CDR1 SGHAT, CDR2 FQNNGV. After removal of 5 bases from V and 4 bases from J, the junction contained 10 bases not matched to a gene. CDR3 nucleotide sequence: TGTGCCAGCAGCCCTGTTCCAACAGGGGCCACTGAAGCTTTCTTT. It specifies CASSPVPTGATEAFF.

As to this clonotype: This could be a read error, since a much larger clone is one nucleotide away. The chain is built from TRBV27 and TRBJ2-1; TRBD2 might be the D (7 bases). The end of the DNA is better explained by TRBJ2-7, so the J call may be wrong. Germline V gene data show CDR1 as MNHEY and CDR2 as SMNVEV (reference sequence). The CDR3 length is 14 residues. CDR3 protein: CASTAGASYNEQYF. CDR3 nucleotides: TGTGCCAGTACGGCGGGGGCGTCCTACAATGAGCAGTACTTC.

The chain couples TRBV4-2 to TRBJ2-5; 9 nucleotides agree with TRBD2. CDR1 LGHNA and CDR2 YNFKEQ come from the germline V gene. The trim removed 4 bases at V and 4 bases at J, leaving 10 bases unmatched. The CDR3 is made up of 16 amino acids. CDR3 sequence reads: CASSRVPSSGVETQYF. The CDR3, as DNA: TGTGCCAGCAGCCGAGTTCCCTCTAGCGGGGTAGAGACCCAGTACTTC.

The chain joins TRBV28 to TRBJ2-3, with D unclear. The germline V and J ends were trimmed by 4 bases and 14 bases, with 25 bases remaining between them. Germline CDR1 and CDR2: MDHEN and SYDVKM. This CDR3 has 15 residues. CDR3 sequence reads: CASSSMAHRASKPYF. The CDR3 bases are TGTGCCAGCAGTTCGATGGCCCATCGGGCCTCTAAACCGTATTTT.

This clonotype was seen ten or more times. This rearrangement joins TRBV4-2 to TRBJ2-4, with no clear D. CDR1 LGHNA and CDR2 YNFKEQ come from the germline V gene. The V end was cut by 0 bases, the J end by 0 bases, with 9 bases between. The CDR3 length is 16 residues. The CDR3 region is CASSQETALAKNIQYF. CDR3 DNA sequence: TGTGCCAGCAGCCAAGAAACAGCTCTAGCCAAAAACATTCAGTACTTC.

This clonotype was seen once. The rearrangement joins TRBV2 to TRBJ2-3, with D perhaps matching TRBD2 (6 bases). The CDR3 covers 15 residues. CDR1 and CDR2 (germline): SNHLY, FYNNEI. V lost 3 bases and J 5 bases, leaving 15 bases between the germline ends. DNA for the CDR3: TGTGCCAGCAGTGAGGCGGGAAAAGGTATAGATACGCAGTATTTT. It yields the protein CASSEAGKGIDTQYF.

This clonotype was counted many times. CDR3 nucleotide sequence: TGCAGCGTTGAAGGTTGGGTACAGGGGGCTTATGGCTACACCTTC. Amino acid sequence: CSVEGWVQGAYGYTF. The chain carries TRBV29-1 and TRBJ1-2; TRBD1 agrees at 9 bases. The ends lost 1 base at V and 5 bases at J; junction bases unmatched: 8. Looked up from germline, CDR1 is SQVTM and CDR2 is ANQGSEA. The CDR3 sequence is 15 residues long.

J is TRBJ2-7 and V is TRBV24-1; tentatively, D is TRBD2 (6 bases). The V and J ends lost 5 bases and 6 bases respectively, with 10 bases between them. CDR1 and CDR2 (germline): KGHDR, SFDVKD. The CDR3 spans 12 residues. The CDR3 protein is CATSGSGSEQYF. DNA of the CDR3: TGTGCCACCAGTGGCTCCGGGAGCGAGCAGTACTTC.

In this sample, this clonotype turned up a few times. CDR3 region: CASSLALGADVSSYEQYF. In DNA, the CDR3 is TGCGCCAGCAGCTTGGCCTTAGGGGCGGACGTGAGCTCCTACGAGCAGTACTTC. This chain joins TRBV5-1 and TRBJ2-7, with a weak D call TRBD1 (5 bases). Trimming removed 0 bases from V and 0 bases from J, with 19 bases in between. The CDR3 spans 18 residues. Germline lookup yields CDR1 SGHRS and CDR2 YFSETQ. The full variable domain, completed using reference TRBV5-1 and TRBJ2-7, is KAGVTQTPRYLIKTRGQQVTLSCSPISGHRSVSWYQQTPGQGLQFLFEYFSETQRNKGNFPGRFSGRQFSNSRSEMNVSTLELGDSALYLCASSLALGADVSSYEQYFGPGTRLTVT.

This clonotype appeared a few times. CDR3 sequence reads: CAAREGSLNDEQYF. CDR3 bases: TGTGCCGCCCGGGAGGGCTCCCTCAACGACGAGCAGTACTTC. The chain carries TRBV24-1 and TRBJ2-4, with 8 bases identical to TRBD2. The DNA end lines up better with TRBJ2-7; the J call may be wrong. Germline V gene sequence: CDR1 KGHDR, CDR2 SFDVKD. The CDR3 loop spans 14 amino acids.

The chain combines TRBV24-1 with TRBJ2-2; perhaps TRBD1 as D (5 bases). The CDR3 runs to 16 residues. Trimming cost V 0 bases and J 0 bases, with 7 bases left between them. Per the germline V gene, CDR1 is KGHDR and CDR2 is SFDVKD. CDR3 DNA: TGTGCCACCAGTGATTTGGGCAGGGCGAACACCGGGGAGCTGTTTTTT. Encoded protein: CATSDLGRANTGELFF.

The chain links TRBV4-1 to TRBJ2-4, with 10 bases aligning to TRBD2. The CDR3 extends over 17 amino acids. Germline V CDR1 and CDR2: MGHRA, YSYEKL. The V segment lost 4 bases and the J segment 1 base; nucleotides outside the gene matches: 7. CDR3 DNA: TGCGCCAGCAGCCTAGAAGCGGGAGGGCGGGCCAAAAACATTCAGTACTTC. Protein: CASSLEAGGRAKNIQYF.

This clonotype occurred a few times. This chain joins TRBV2 and TRBJ1-6, with D unclear. The CDR3 length is 17 residues. V was pared by 6 bases and J by 0 bases, with 15 bases between. Germline CDR1 reads SNHLY; CDR2 reads FYNNEI. CDR3 sequence (DNA): TGTGCCAGCAGGGGTACTTTCTTGAGCTCCTATAATTCACCCCTCCACTTT. It specifies CASRGTFLSSYNSPLHF.

DNA for the CDR3: TGTGCCAGTAGGGGCAACGGCGCGGCCGGGGAGCTGTTTTTT. Its protein product is CASRGNGAAGELFF. The chain carries TRBV19 and TRBJ2-2; D unresolved. Trimming removed 6 bases at V and 6 bases at J, with 14 bases between. The germline CDR1 and CDR2 sequences are LNHDA and SQIVND (reference sequence). The CDR3 spans 14 residues.

The chain uses TRBV7-9 and TRBJ2-5; D is ambiguous. With 3 bases removed from V and 4 bases from J, the gap between germline ends came to 9 bases. The CDR3 sequence is 13 residues long. Germline V lookup: CDR1 SEHNR, CDR2 FQNEAQ (reference sequence). CDR3 in DNA: TGTGCCAGCAGCTTTAATACCCTAGAGACCCAGTACTTC. Its protein is CASSFNTLETQYF.

Written as DNA, the CDR3 is TGTGCCAGCAGCTTAGGGGCGCGGGGGCGCACAGATACGCAGTATTTT. It encodes CASSLGARGRTDTQYF. The V call is TRBV7-2, the J call TRBJ2-3, with D possibly matching TRBD2 (7 bases). The CDR3 totals 16 residues. Germline CDR1 SGHTA, CDR2 FQGNSA. V lost 1 base, J lost 1 base, and 12 bases lay in between.

In its sample, this clonotype was seen many times. The V call is TRBV25-1, the J call TRBJ2-7, with D possibly being TRBD1 (5 bases). This CDR3 has 15 amino acids. Germline lookup yields CDR1 MGHDK and CDR2 SYGVNS. Trimming pared 0 bases from V and 2 bases from J, leaving 11 bases between. The CDR3 reads CASSEYPAGTYEQYF. DNA for the CDR3: TGTGCCAGCAGTGAATATCCGGCAGGGACCTACGAGCAGTACTTC.

A word on this clonotype: Just one base apart from a much larger clone, this may be a read error. The chain joins TRBV24-1 to TRBJ1-2; weak D call: TRBD1 (5 bases). Looked up from germline, CDR1 is KGHDR and CDR2 is SFDVKD. CDR3 length: 14 amino acids. The CDR3 coding sequence is TGTGGCACCTCTGGGACGGAGACTAACTATGGCTACACCTTC. Residues: CGTSGTETNYGYTF.

This clonotype has only a few counts. This chain connects TRBV5-5 to TRBJ2-6; D unclear. The V end was cut by 6 bases, the J end by 1 base, with 8 bases between. CDR3 length: 14 amino acids. Germline V CDR1 and CDR2: SGHKS, YYEKEE (reference sequence). CDR3 amino acids: CASKALSGANVLTF. As DNA, the CDR3 is TGTGCCAGCAAAGCCCTTTCTGGGGCCAACGTCCTGACTTTC.

This clonotype was recorded a few times. J is TRBJ2-5 and V is TRBV12-5; D remains unclear. The CDR3 consists of 13 residues. Per the germline V gene, CDR1 is LGHNT and CDR2 is FRNRAP. V was pared by 5 bases and J by 11 bases, with 18 bases between. The CDR3 region is CASGIGRTNEQYF. Here the CDR3 DNA reads TGTGCTAGTGGTATAGGACGCACTAATGAGCAGTACTTC.

This clonotype was picked up a small number of times. This rearrangement joins TRBV19 to TRBJ2-4; no firm D call. The germline CDR1 and CDR2 sequences are LNHDA and SQIVND (reference sequence). The CDR3 consists of 15 residues. V lost 5 bases, J lost 0 bases, and 11 bases lay in between. CDR3 bases: TGTGCCAGTAGTCTCACGGTCCTAGCCAAAAACATTCAGTACTTC. Encoded protein: CASSLTVLAKNIQYF. The full variable domain, with the rest looked up from reference TRBV19 and TRBJ2-4, is DGGITQSPKYLFRKEGQNVTLSCEQNLNHDAMYWYRQDPGQGLRLIYYSQIVNDFQKGDIAEGYSVSREKKESFPLTVTSAQKNPTAFYLCASSLTVLAKNIQYFGAGTRLSVL.

Note on this clonotype: The junction departs from germline at one end; a sequencing error may be responsible. The rearrangement joins TRBV20-1 to TRBJ2-7, with a weak D call TRBD1 (7 bases). Per germline, CDR1 DFQATT and CDR2 SNEGSKA (reference sequence). The CDR3 has 12 amino acids. The CDR3 loop is CNARGDSYEQYF. The CDR3 nucleotides are TGCAATGCTAGGGGGGACAGCTACGAGCAGTACTTC.